The entry below describes one T cell receptor beta chain. Antigen: not known. The data derive from a study of OX40 agonist ivuxolimab in advanced cancers. Study-wide points: Low normalized T-cell clonal expansion was also seen in some nonresponders. Doses of 0.1 to 3.0 mg/kg were accompanied by clonal expansion of CD4+ and CD8+ blood T cells by week 6. Antigen specificity of clonally expanded peripheral T cells was not established.

The table came from immunoSEQ multiplex PCR; TCRdb's copy has only in-frame clones and leaves some out. The table records approximately 12,000 clones, roughly 90% of them present only once. The sample in question was CD4+ or CD8+ T cells sorted from blood, obtained in a trial of the OX40 agonist ivuxolimab. The TCR sequence derives from an adult with an advanced solid tumor such as melanoma, head and neck, liver or kidney cancer.

In DNA form, the CDR3 reads TGTGCCAGCAGCTACTCCGGGGGCGGGCAAGAGACCCAGTACTTC. Amino acid sequence: CASSYSGGGQETQYF. The chain recombines TRBV7-3 with TRBJ2-5; D is tentatively TRBD1 or TRBD2 (6 bases each). CDR1 is SGHTA, CDR2 FQGTGA, per germline. V lost 4 bases to trimming and J lost 2 bases, with 14 bases between them. The CDR3 runs 15 residues.